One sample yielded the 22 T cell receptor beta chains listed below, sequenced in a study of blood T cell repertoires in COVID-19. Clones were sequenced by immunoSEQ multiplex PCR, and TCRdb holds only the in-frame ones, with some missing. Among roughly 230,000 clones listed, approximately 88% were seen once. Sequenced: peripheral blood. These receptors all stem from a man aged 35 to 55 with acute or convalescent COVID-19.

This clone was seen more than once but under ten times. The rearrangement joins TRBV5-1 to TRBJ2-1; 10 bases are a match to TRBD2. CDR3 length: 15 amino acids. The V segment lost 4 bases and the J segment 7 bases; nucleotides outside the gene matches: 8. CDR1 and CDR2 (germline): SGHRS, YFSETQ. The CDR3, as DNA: TGCGCCAGCAGCCCTCTAGCGGGAGTGGGGAATGAGCAGTTCTTC. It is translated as CASSPLAGVGNEQFF.

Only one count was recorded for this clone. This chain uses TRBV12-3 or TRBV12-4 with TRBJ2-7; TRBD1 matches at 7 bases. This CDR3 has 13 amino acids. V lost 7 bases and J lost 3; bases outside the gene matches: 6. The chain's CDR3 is CASTLGQRYEQYF. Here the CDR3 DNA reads TGTGCCAGCACCCTGGGACAGCGCTACGAGCAGTACTTC.

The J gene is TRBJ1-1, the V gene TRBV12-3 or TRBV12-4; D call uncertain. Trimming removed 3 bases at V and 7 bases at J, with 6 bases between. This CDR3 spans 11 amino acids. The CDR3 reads CASSFAGEAFF. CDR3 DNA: TGTGCCAGCAGTTTCGCGGGTGAAGCTTTCTTT.

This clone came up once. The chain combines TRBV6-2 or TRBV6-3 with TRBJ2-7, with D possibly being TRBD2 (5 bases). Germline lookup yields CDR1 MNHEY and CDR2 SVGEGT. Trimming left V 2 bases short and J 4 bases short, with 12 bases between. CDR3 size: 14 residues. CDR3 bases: TGTGCCAGCAGTTACACCGGGGAGAAATACGAGCAGTACTTC. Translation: CASSYTGEKYEQYF.

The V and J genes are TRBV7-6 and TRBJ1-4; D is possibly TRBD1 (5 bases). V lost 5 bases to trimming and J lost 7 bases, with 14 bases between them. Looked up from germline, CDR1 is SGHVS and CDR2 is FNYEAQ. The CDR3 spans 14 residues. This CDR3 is CASSPQPGGEKLFF. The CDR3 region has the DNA TGTGCCAGCAGCCCCCAACCCGGGGGTGAAAAACTGTTTTTT.

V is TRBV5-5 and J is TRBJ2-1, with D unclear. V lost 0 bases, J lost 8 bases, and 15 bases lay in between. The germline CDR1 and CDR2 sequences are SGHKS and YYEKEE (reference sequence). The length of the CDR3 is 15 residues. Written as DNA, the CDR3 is TGTGCCAGCAGCTTGGCTCTCCACTCGGTAGATGAGCAGTTCTTC. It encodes CASSLALHSVDEQFF. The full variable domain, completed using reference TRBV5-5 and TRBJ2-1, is DAGVTQSPTHLIKTRGQQVTLRCSPISGHKSVSWYQQVLGQGPQFIFQYYEKEERGRGNFPDRFSARQFPNYSSELNVNALLLGDSALYLCASSLALHSVDEQFFGPGTRLTVL.

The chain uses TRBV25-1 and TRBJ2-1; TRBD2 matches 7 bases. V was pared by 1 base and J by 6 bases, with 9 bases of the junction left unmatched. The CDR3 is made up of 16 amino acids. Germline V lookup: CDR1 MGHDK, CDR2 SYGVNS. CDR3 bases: TGTGCCAGCAGTGAATTCGGGGGGAGCTCGGCCAATGAGCAGTTCTTC. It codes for CASSEFGGSSANEQFF.

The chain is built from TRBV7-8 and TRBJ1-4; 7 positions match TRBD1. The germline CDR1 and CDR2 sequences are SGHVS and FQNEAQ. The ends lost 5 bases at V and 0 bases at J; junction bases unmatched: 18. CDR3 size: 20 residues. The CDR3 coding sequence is TGTGCCAGCAGCCCCACCCCCGGGACAGTCATCCCCTCAACTAATGAAAAACTGTTTTTT. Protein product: CASSPTPGTVIPSTNEKLFF.

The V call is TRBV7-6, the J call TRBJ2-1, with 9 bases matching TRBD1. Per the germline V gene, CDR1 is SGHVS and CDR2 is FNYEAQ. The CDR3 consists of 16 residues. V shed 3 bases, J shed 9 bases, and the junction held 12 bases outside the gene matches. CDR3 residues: CASSLGQGSLASEQFF. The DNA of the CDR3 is TGTGCCAGCAGCTTGGGACAGGGAAGTTTGGCCAGTGAGCAGTTCTTC.

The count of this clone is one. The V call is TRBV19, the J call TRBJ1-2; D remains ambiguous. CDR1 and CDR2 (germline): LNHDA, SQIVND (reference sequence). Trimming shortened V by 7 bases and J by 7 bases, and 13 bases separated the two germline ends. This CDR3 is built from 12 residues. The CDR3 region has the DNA TGTGCCAGTAACGAGAGAGGGTTTGGCTACACCTTC. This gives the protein CASNERGFGYTF.

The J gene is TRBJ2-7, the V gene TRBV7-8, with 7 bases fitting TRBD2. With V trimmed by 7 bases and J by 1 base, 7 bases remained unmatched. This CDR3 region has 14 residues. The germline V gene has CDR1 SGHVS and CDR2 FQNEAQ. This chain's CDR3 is CASNPREGSYEQYF. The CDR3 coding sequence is TGTGCCAGCAACCCGAGGGAGGGGTCCTACGAGCAGTACTTC.

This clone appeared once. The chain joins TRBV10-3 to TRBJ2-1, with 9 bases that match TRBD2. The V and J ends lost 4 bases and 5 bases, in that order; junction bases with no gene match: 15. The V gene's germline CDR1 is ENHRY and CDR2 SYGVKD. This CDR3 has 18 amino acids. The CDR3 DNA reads TGTGCCATCAGTGGCCGGGATGGCGGGAGGGCGGGCCACAATGAGCAGTTCTTC. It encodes CAISGRDGGRAGHNEQFF.

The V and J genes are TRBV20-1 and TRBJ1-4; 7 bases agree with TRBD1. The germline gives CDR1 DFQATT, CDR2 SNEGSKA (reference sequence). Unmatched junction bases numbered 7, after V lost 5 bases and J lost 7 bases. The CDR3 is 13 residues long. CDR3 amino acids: CSARVGGGEKLFF. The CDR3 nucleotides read TGCAGTGCTCGTGTAGGGGGCGGTGAAAAACTGTTTTTT.

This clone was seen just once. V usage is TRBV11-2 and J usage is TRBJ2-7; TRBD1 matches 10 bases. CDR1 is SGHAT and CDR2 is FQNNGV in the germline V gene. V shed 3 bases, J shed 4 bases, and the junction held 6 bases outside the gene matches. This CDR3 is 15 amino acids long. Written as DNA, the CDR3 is TGTGCCAGCAGCTTTCGACAGGGGGCGTCATACGAGCAGTACTTC. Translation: CASSFRQGASYEQYF. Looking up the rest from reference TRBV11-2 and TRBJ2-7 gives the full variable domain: EAGVAQSPRYKIIEKRQSVAFWCNPISGHATLYWYQQILGQGPKLLIQFQNNGVVDDSQLPKDRFSAERLKGVDSTLKIQPAKLEDSAVYLCASSFRQGASYEQYFGPGTRLTVT.

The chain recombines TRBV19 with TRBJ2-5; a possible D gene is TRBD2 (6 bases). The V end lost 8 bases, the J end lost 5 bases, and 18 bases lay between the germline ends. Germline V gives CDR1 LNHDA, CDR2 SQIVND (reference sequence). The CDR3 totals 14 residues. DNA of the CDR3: TGTGCCAGTCAGAGACTAGGTTTAATGGAGACCCAGTACTTC. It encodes CASQRLGLMETQYF.

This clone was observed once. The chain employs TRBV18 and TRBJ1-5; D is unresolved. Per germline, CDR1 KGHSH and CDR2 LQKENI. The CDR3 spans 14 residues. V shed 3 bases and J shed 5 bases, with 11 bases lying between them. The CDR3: CASSPQGRDQPQHF. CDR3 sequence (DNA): TGTGCCAGCTCACCTCAAGGGAGGGATCAGCCCCAGCATTTT.

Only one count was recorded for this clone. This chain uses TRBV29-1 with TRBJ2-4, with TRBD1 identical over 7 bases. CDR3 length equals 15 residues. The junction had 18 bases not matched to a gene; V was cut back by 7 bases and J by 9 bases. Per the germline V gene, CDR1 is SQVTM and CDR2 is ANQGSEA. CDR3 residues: CSARTGQAPRIIQYF. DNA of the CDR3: TGCAGCGCCAGGACCGGACAGGCACCCCGCATCATTCAGTACTTC.

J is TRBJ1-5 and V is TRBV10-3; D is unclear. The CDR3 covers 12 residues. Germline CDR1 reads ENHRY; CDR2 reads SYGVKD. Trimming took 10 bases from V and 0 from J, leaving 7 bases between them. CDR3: CATTDSNQPQHF. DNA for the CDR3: TGTGCCACAACAGATAGCAATCAGCCCCAGCATTTT.

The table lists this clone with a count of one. The DNA for the CDR3 is TGTGCCAGCTGTCCGGGACAGGGCTGTACCGGGGAGCTGTTTTTT. Amino acids: CASCPGQGCTGELFF. The rearrangement joins TRBV5-6 to TRBJ2-2, with 9 positions matching TRBD1. V shed 7 bases and J 5 bases; nucleotides not matched to a gene: 9. The CDR3 extends over 15 amino acids. Germline CDR1 is SGHDT and CDR2 is YYEEEE.

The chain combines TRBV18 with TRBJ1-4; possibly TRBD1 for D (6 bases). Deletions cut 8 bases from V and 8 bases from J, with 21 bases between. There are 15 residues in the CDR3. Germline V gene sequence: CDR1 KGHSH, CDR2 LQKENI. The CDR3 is CASTISLTGNEKLFF. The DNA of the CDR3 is TGTGCCAGCACCATTTCGCTAACAGGGAACGAAAAACTGTTTTTT.

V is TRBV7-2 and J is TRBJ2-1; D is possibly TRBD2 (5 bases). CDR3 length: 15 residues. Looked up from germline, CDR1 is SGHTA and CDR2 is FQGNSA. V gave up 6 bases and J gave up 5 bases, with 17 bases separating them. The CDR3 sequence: CASRNYGGGDNEQFF. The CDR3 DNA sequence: TGTGCCAGCAGGAATTATGGAGGTGGGGACAATGAGCAGTTCTTC.

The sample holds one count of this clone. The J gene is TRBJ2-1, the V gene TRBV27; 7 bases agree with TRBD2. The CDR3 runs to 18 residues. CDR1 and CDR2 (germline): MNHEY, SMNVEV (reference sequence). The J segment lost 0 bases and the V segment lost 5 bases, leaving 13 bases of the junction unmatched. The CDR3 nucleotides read TGTGCCAGCAGTCGTGTACTAGCGTACAGGAGCTCCTACAATGAGCAGTTCTTC. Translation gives CASSRVLAYRSSYNEQFF.